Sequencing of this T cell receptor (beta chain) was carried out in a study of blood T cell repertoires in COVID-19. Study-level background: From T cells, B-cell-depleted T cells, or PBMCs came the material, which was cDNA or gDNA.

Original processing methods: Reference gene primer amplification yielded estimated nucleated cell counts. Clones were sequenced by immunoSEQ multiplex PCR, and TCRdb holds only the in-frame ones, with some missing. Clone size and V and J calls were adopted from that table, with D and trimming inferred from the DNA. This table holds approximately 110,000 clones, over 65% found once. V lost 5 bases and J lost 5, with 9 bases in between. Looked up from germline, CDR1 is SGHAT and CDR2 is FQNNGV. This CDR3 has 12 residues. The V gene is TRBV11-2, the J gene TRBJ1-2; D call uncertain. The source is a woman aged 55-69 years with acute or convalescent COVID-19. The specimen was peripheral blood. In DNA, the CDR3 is TGTGCCAGCAGCCACAGCCTTTATGGCTACACCTTC. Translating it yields CASSHSLYGYTF.